This T cell receptor (beta chain) was identified during a study of immune evolution from preneoplasia to lung adenocarcinoma. TCRdb's table, derived via immunoSEQ multiplex PCR, lists solely in-frame clones and lacks some. The sample has about 13,000 clones; more than 80% are singletons. The CDR3 has 17 residues. The germline V gene has CDR1 SEHNR and CDR2 FQNEAQ (reference sequence). V was shortened by 4 bases and J by 5 bases, with 20 bases between the two germline ends. The V and J genes are TRBV7-9 and TRBJ1-4; maybe TRBD1 (6 bases). Material: FFPE minimally invasive lung adenocarcinoma tissue. The receptor was derived from a person aged 70 to 85 with lung adenocarcinoma. In DNA form, the CDR3 reads TGTGCCAGCAGCTCCGGGACACTCCATCTAAGAAATGAAAAACTGTTTTTT. It yields the protein CASSSGTLHLRNEKLFF.